Sequencing of this T cell receptor (beta chain) was carried out in a study of CD8 T cells in ankylosing spondylitis. Findings and limits, study-wide: Characteristic of ankylosing spondylitis blood, it appeared, was a TCR beta motif comprising 7 to 9 highly homologous variants. Existing reports had already noted some motif variants in reactive arthritis synovial fluid and blood.

5'-RACE, quantitative and with molecular barcodes, yielded the TCR beta libraries. One entry per CDR3 protein, called by TCRdb with MiXCR from the 5' RACE reads. The sample consists of some 700,000 distinct CDR3 sequences, roughly 19% of them appearing once. Trimming at V came to 5 bases and at J to 2 bases, leaving 4 bases not matched to a gene. Germline V lookup: CDR1 SGHRS, CDR2 YFSETQ. There are 13 residues in the CDR3. Comments on this clonotype: The antigen remains undetermined.

The sequenced sample was blood, either unsorted or a sorted T cell fraction (not recorded which). This TCR was recovered from a male donor with ankylosing spondylitis. The chain links TRBV5-1 to TRBJ2-7; the match to TRBD2 covers 7 bases. Here the CDR3 reads CASRAGVTYEQYF. CDR3 sequence (DNA): TGCGCCAGCAGGGCGGGGGTGACCTACGAGCAGTACTTC.